This TCR beta chain was obtained from a study of early T cells in non-severe SARS-CoV-2 infection. Study context: Sequencing was performed on bulk RNA from unsorted whole blood, leaving chains unpaired.

CDR1 and CDR2 (germline): MNHNY, SVGAGI (reference sequence). Trimming pared 5 bases from V and 3 bases from J, leaving 13 bases between. This CDR3 has 14 amino acids. The TCR library protocol attached unique molecular identifiers to the individual cDNA molecules. TCRdb called the 5' RACE reads again in MiXCR, with one record for every CDR3 protein. The sample carries approximately 90,000 distinct CDR3 sequences, approximately 12% recorded once. Study findings and constraints: Using VDJdb, the matching emphasized anti-spike CD8 responses while missing private and CD4 specificities.

This clonotype was counted ten times or more. What it binds is not known. The source is an adult who was a healthcare worker with PCR-confirmed SARS-CoV-2 infection or an uninfected control (not recorded which). The sequenced sample was whole blood, obtained at baseline. The gene calls are TRBV6-6 and TRBJ1-1; D possibly corresponds to TRBD1 (6 bases). The CDR3 protein is CASSNRDKHTEAFF. The CDR3 DNA sequence: TGTGCCAGCAGTAACCGGGACAAACACACTGAAGCTTTCTTT.